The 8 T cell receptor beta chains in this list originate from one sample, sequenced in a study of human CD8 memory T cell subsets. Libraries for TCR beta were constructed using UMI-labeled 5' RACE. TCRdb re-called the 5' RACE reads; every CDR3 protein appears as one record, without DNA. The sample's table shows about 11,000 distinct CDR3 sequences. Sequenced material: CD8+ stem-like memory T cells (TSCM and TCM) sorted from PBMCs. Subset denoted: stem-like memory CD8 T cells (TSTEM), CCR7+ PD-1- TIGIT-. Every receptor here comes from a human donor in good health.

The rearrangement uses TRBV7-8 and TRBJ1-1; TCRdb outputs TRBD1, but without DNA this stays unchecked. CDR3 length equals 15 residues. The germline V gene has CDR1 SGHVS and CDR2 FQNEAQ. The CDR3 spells CASSFPFGRDTEAFF.

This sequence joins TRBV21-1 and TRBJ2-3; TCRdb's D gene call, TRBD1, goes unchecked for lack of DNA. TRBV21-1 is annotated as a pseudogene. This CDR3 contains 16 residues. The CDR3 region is CASSRTGGKPTDTQYF.

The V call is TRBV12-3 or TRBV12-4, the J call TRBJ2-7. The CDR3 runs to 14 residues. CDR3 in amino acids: CASSLVVGSYEQYF.

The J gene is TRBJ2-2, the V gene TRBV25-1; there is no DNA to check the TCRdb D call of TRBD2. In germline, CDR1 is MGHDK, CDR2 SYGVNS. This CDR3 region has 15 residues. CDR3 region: CASSRIGGPTGELFF.

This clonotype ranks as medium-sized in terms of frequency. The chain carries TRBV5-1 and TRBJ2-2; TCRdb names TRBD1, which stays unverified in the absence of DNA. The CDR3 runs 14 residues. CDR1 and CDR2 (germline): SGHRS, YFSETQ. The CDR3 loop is CASRPSRGTGELFF.

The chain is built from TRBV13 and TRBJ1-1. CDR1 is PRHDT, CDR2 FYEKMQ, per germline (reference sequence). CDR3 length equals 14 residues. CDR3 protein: CASSLGMGNTEAFF.

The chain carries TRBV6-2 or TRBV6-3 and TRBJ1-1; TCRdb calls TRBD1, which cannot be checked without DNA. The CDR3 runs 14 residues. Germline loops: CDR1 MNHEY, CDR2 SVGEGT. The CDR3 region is CASSYGGAGTEAFF.

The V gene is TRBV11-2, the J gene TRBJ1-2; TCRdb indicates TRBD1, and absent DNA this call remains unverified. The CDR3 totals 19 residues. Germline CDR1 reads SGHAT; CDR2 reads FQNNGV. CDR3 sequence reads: CASSLEGGKIAGTSYGYTF. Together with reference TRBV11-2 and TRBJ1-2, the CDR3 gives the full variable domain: EAGVAQSPRYKIIEKRQSVAFWCNPISGHATLYWYQQILGQGPKLLIQFQNNGVVDDSQLPKDRFSAERLKGVDSTLKIQPAKLEDSAVYLCASSLEGGKIAGTSYGYTFGSGTRLTVV.